These 30 T cell receptor beta chains came from one sample sequenced in a study of blood T cell repertoires in COVID-19. Sequencing was performed with immunoSEQ multiplex PCR; in TCRdb, only in-frame clones are kept and a portion is missing. The sample has 350,000 to 450,000 clones; approximately 90% are singletons. What was sequenced was PBMCs or T cells enriched from blood (not recorded which). These receptors came from a young man who had recovered from COVID-19.

V usage is TRBV28 and J usage is TRBJ1-2, with D maybe TRBD1 (6 bases). Between the trimmed V and J ends, which lost 1 base and 2 bases, there was a span of 8 bases. The germline CDR1 and CDR2 sequences are MDHEN and SYDVKM. This CDR3 has 14 residues. The CDR3 spells CASSLYGQNYGYTF. The CDR3 DNA reads TGTGCCAGCAGTTTATACGGACAGAACTATGGCTACACCTTC.

V is TRBV20-1 and J is TRBJ2-1, with a possible D match to TRBD2 (5 bases). Germline V gives CDR1 DFQATT, CDR2 SNEGSKA (reference sequence). This CDR3 has 11 amino acids. The V end was cut by 3 bases, the J end by 9 bases, with 9 bases between. The CDR3 bases are TGCAGTGCTAGCGACTACCGTGAGCAGTTCTTC. It translates to CSASDYREQFF.

Here the CDR3 reads CSVVLAGDEQYF. DNA for the CDR3: TGCAGCGTTGTCCTAGCGGGAGACGAGCAGTACTTC. The chain is built from TRBV29-1 and TRBJ2-7, with 10 bases that match TRBD2. The V gene's germline CDR1 is SQVTM and CDR2 ANQGSEA. The CDR3 is 12 amino acids. The V gene end was trimmed by 4 bases and the J gene end by 5 bases; junction bases not matched to a gene: 2.

The chain couples TRBV7-8 to TRBJ2-1, with TRBD2 as a possible D gene (7 bases). CDR3 length: 15 residues. V lost 4 bases and J lost 7, with 17 bases in between. The germline V gene has CDR1 SGHVS and CDR2 FQNEAQ. The CDR3 region has the DNA TGTGCCAGCAGCTCTGGGGGGGACATTAGAAATGAGCAGTTCTTC. Translated, it gives CASSSGGDIRNEQFF.

V is TRBV28 and J is TRBJ1-1; 8 bases match TRBD1. Trimming cost V 3 bases and J 1 base; bases outside gene matches: 4. CDR3 length: 15 amino acids. The germline V gene has CDR1 MDHEN and CDR2 SYDVKM. The CDR3 region has the DNA TGTGCCAGCAGTTTCAGGGGGCGGGGGAACACTGAAGCTTTCTTT. This encodes CASSFRGRGNTEAFF.

This chain joins TRBV2 and TRBJ1-1; weak D call: TRBD1 (6 bases). There are 14 residues in the CDR3. V gave up 4 bases and J gave up 1 base, with 10 bases separating them. Germline V gives CDR1 SNHLY, CDR2 FYNNEI. The CDR3 protein is CASSATGQNTEAFF. CDR3 coding DNA: TGTGCCAGCAGTGCGACAGGCCAGAACACTGAAGCTTTCTTT.

The rearrangement joins TRBV2 to TRBJ2-2; 16 bases are shared with TRBD2. Unmatched junction bases numbered 6, after V lost 6 bases and J lost 5 bases. The germline gives CDR1 SNHLY, CDR2 FYNNEI. The CDR3 spans 17 residues. CDR3 region: CASSGTSGRAMTGELFF. Written as DNA, the CDR3 is TGTGCCAGCAGCGGGACTAGCGGGAGGGCCATGACCGGGGAGCTGTTTTTT.

As concerns this clone: This sample includes further DNA sequences coding for the same CDR3. V gene TRBV30 combines with J gene TRBJ1-5; 8 nucleotides align to TRBD1. The CDR3 has 15 amino acids. Germline CDR1 and CDR2: GTSNPN and SVGIG (reference sequence). The trim removed 3 bases at V and 2 bases at J, leaving 6 bases unmatched. The CDR3 here is CAWSPGQGGNQPQHF. CDR3 sequence (DNA): TGTGCCTGGAGCCCAGGACAGGGTGGCAATCAGCCCCAGCATTTT.

The chain uses TRBV18 and TRBJ1-4, with 9 bases matching TRBD1. Trimming removed 6 bases from V and 2 bases from J; junction bases left unmatched: 13. This CDR3 has 18 amino acids. Germline-derived CDR1 and CDR2 are KGHSH and LQKENI. CDR3 sequence: CASSQTGGSLGTNEKLFF. For the CDR3, the DNA is TGTGCCAGCTCCCAAACAGGGGGCTCCCTTGGGACTAATGAAAAACTGTTTTTT.

The chain carries TRBV19 and TRBJ1-5; TRBD1 matches 7 bases. CDR1 is LNHDA, CDR2 SQIVND, per germline (reference sequence). The CDR3 has 14 amino acids. V shed 4 bases, J shed 6 bases, and the junction held 6 bases outside the gene matches. The CDR3 nucleotides are TGTGCCAGTAGTAGAACGGGGACAGTTCAGCCCCAGCATTTT. Translation gives CASSRTGTVQPQHF.

The chain links TRBV28 to TRBJ2-4, with TRBD2 as a possible D gene (6 bases). This CDR3 comprises 16 residues. Trimming left V 1 base short and J 3 bases short, with 13 bases between. Germline V gives CDR1 MDHEN, CDR2 SYDVKM. CDR3: CASSLLAEGDKNIQYF. CDR3 bases: TGTGCCAGCAGTTTATTGGCGGAGGGTGACAAAAACATTCAGTACTTC.

This rearrangement joins TRBV28 to TRBJ1-6; 10 bases fit TRBD1. The germline gives CDR1 MDHEN, CDR2 SYDVKM. CDR3 length: 13 amino acids. The junction had 4 bases not matched to a gene; V was cut back by 6 bases and J by 11 bases. DNA for the CDR3: TGTGCCAGCAGCGGGACAGGGGTGACACCCCTCCACTTT. Encoded protein: CASSGTGVTPLHF.

The chain couples TRBV27 to TRBJ2-3; 8 nucleotides line up with TRBD2. The ends lost 3 bases at V and 0 bases at J; junction bases unmatched: 2. This CDR3 spans 15 amino acids. Looked up from germline, CDR1 is MNHEY and CDR2 is SMNVEV (reference sequence). For the CDR3, the DNA is TGTGCCAGCAGTTTTAGCGGGACTAGCACAGATACGCAGTATTTT. Protein product: CASSFSGTSTDTQYF.

V is TRBV5-8 and J is TRBJ2-2, with D possibly being TRBD1 (6 bases). The length of the CDR3 is 14 residues. Germline V CDR1 and CDR2: SGHTS, YDEGEE. Trimming left V 0 bases short and J 5 bases short, with 8 bases between. CDR3 region: CASSLVGGTGELFF. The CDR3 DNA reads TGTGCCAGCAGCTTGGTAGGGGGAACCGGGGAGCTGTTTTTT.

In its sample, this clone was seen a few times. This chain connects TRBV18 to TRBJ2-1; 7 bases fit TRBD2. The CDR3 is 13 amino acids. Germline V gives CDR1 KGHSH, CDR2 LQKENI. After removal of 3 bases from V and 7 bases from J, the junction contained 3 bases not matched to a gene. This CDR3 reads CASSPGLLNEQFF. The DNA for the CDR3 is TGTGCCAGCTCACCGGGACTACTTAATGAGCAGTTCTTC.

This clone was seen just once. The rearrangement joins TRBV10-3 to TRBJ2-7, with 10 bases fitting TRBD1. This CDR3 has 14 amino acids. Germline values: CDR1 ENHRY, CDR2 SYGVKD. V was pared by 5 bases and J by 5 bases, with 6 bases of the junction left unmatched. The CDR3 protein is CAISTGTGDNEQYF. CDR3 nucleotide sequence: TGTGCCATCAGTACCGGGACAGGGGACAACGAGCAGTACTTC.

V is TRBV12-3 or TRBV12-4 and J is TRBJ2-7; a possible D gene is TRBD1 (5 bases). V was trimmed by 1 base and J by 3 bases, leaving 7 bases between them. The CDR3 runs to 13 residues. The CDR3 loop is CASSLVDSYEQYF. The DNA for the CDR3 is TGTGCCAGCAGTTTAGTAGACAGCTACGAGCAGTACTTC.

This chain joins TRBV19 and TRBJ2-7, with 10 bases that match TRBD1. From germline, CDR1 is LNHDA and CDR2 SQIVND (reference sequence). The ends lost 7 bases at V and 5 bases at J; junction bases unmatched: 5. The CDR3 extends over 13 amino acids. The CDR3: CASMGTGANEQYF. For the CDR3, the DNA is TGTGCCAGTATGGGGACAGGGGCCAACGAGCAGTACTTC.

The chain carries TRBV5-4 and TRBJ1-2; no definite D call. CDR3 size: 16 residues. The ends were cut back, 0 bases at V and 4 bases at J, with 16 bases in the middle. CDR1 and CDR2 (germline): SGHNT, YYREEE (reference sequence). CDR3 coding DNA: TGTGCCAGCAGCTTGGCCGCGCGCGCGGAGATCTATGGCTACACCTTC. Translated, it gives CASSLAARAEIYGYTF.

The chain links TRBV2 to TRBJ1-5; D not resolved. Germline V lookup: CDR1 SNHLY, CDR2 FYNNEI. The CDR3 runs 15 residues. V was clipped by 4 bases and J by 0 bases, with 10 bases between them. The CDR3 region is CASSAASYSNQPQHF. The DNA for the CDR3 is TGTGCCAGCAGTGCCGCCAGTTATAGCAATCAGCCCCAGCATTTT.

J is TRBJ2-3 and V is TRBV19, with TRBD2 identical over 12 bases. V lost 5 bases to trimming and J lost 3 bases; unmatched junction nucleotides: 6. The CDR3 spans 16 residues. CDR1 is LNHDA, CDR2 SQIVND, per germline (reference sequence). The chain's CDR3 is CASSHKTSGSTDTQYF. The CDR3 nucleotides read TGTGCCAGTAGTCATAAGACTAGCGGGAGTACAGATACGCAGTATTTT.

The chain recombines TRBV6-5 with TRBJ2-1; the D gene is possibly TRBD2 (5 bases). V gave up 7 bases and J gave up 6 bases, with 16 bases separating them. CDR3 length equals 14 residues. The germline V gene encodes CDR1 MNHEY and CDR2 SVGAGI. The chain's CDR3 is CASIKAAGRNEQFF. CDR3 coding DNA: TGTGCCAGCATAAAAGCGGCCGGCCGCAATGAGCAGTTCTTC.

The chain combines TRBV28 with TRBJ2-7; D may be TRBD2 (5 bases). The CDR3 runs to 12 residues. The ends were cut back, 4 bases at V and 7 bases at J, with 11 bases in the middle. CDR1 is MDHEN, CDR2 SYDVKM, per germline. CDR3: CASSSQSGEQYF. Written as DNA, the CDR3 is TGTGCCAGCAGTTCCCAATCGGGGGAGCAGTACTTC.

The chain links TRBV7-2 to TRBJ1-2; a weak D match, TRBD1 (6 bases). The V end was cut by 1 base, the J end by 8 bases, with 11 bases between. This CDR3 contains 13 residues. CDR1 and CDR2 from the germline V gene are SGHTA and FQGNSA. CDR3 nucleotides: TGTGCCAGCAGCTTAGACAGGGATGGAGGCTACACCTTC. Its translation: CASSLDRDGGYTF.

V gene TRBV21-1 combines with J gene TRBJ2-5; the DNA was not compared with TRBD1, the D call given in the table. TRBV21-1 is shown as a pseudogene. This CDR3 region has 14 residues. CDR3: CASSKQGGDETQYF. For the CDR3, the DNA is TGTGCCAGCAGCAAGCAGGGTGGAGACGAGACCCAGTACTTC.

The V call is TRBV12-5, the J call TRBJ2-7; 13 bases align to TRBD2. J was trimmed by 3 bases and V by 1 base; bases with no gene match: 9. The CDR3 is made up of 18 amino acids. CDR1 LGHNT and CDR2 FRNRAP come from the germline V gene. CDR3 nucleotides: TGTGCTAGTGGTTTGGACGTACTAGCGGGAGGGCGGCGCTACGAGCAGTACTTC. This sequence encodes CASGLDVLAGGRRYEQYF.

This clone was recorded only once. V and J are TRBV20-1 and TRBJ1-4, with D possibly matching TRBD1 (6 bases). Per germline, CDR1 DFQATT and CDR2 SNEGSKA (reference sequence). V gave up 0 bases and J gave up 13 bases, with 9 bases separating them. This CDR3 comprises 11 residues. CDR3 sequence reads: CSARDARGLFF. CDR3 in DNA: TGCAGTGCTAGAGATGCCAGGGGACTGTTTTTT.

This clone was seen once. The V gene is TRBV7-9, the J gene TRBJ1-5, with D perhaps matching TRBD1 (6 bases). Trimming took off 5 bases at V and 6 bases at J, with 14 bases between the two ends. The CDR3 extends over 14 amino acids. Germline lookup yields CDR1 SEHNR and CDR2 FQNEAQ (reference sequence). The CDR3 sequence: CASSRDTVSQPQHF. The CDR3 DNA is TGTGCCAGCAGCCGGGACACCGTTTCTCAGCCCCAGCATTTT.

This clone came up once. The rearrangement links TRBV19 to TRBJ1-5, with TRBD1 matching 9 bases. This CDR3 comprises 14 residues. After removal of 4 bases from V and 6 bases from J, the junction contained 4 bases not matched to a gene. Germline V gene data show CDR1 as LNHDA and CDR2 as SQIVND (reference sequence). In DNA form, the CDR3 reads TGTGCCAGTAGTAGGGGACAGGGTGGTCAGCCCCAGCATTTT. Protein sequence: CASSRGQGGQPQHF.

The chain links TRBV28 to TRBJ2-7; D is perhaps TRBD1 (6 bases). Germline V gives CDR1 MDHEN, CDR2 SYDVKM. Trimming shortened V by 6 bases and J by 3 bases, and 15 bases separated the two germline ends. The CDR3 has 14 residues. In DNA form, the CDR3 reads TGTGCCAGCAGGACGGGACACATACTCTACGAGCAGTACTTC. Translation: CASRTGHILYEQYF.